These 8 T cell receptor beta chains came from one sample sequenced in a study of CD8+ T cells in alopecia areata. Extraction and reverse transcription of RNA yielded cDNA as the sequencing template. TCRdb's table, derived via immunoSEQ multiplex PCR, lists solely in-frame clones and lacks some. The sample has approximately 140,000 clones; around 47% are singletons. The sequenced sample consisted of CD4+ T cells sorted from blood. The receptors derive from a human donor with alopecia areata.

This clone has just a few counts. V and J are TRBV2 and TRBJ2-1; 9 bases fit TRBD1. V was pared by 6 bases and J by 3 bases, with 3 bases of the junction left unmatched. In germline, CDR1 is SNHLY, CDR2 FYNNEI. This CDR3 contains 14 residues. The CDR3 coding sequence is TGTGCCAGCAGGGGGGACAGGGTCTACAATGAGCAGTTCTTC. This gives the protein CASRGDRVYNEQFF.

This clone was observed a few times. This chain connects TRBV29-1 to TRBJ2-3; 7 nucleotides match TRBD2. Germline V gene lookup returns CDR1 SQVTM and CDR2 ANQGSEA. The CDR3 loop spans 15 amino acids. V dropped 3 bases and J dropped 1; count of bases not matched to a gene: 7. The CDR3 bases are TGCAGCGTTGAGTTTGCGGGAGTTGGCACAGATACGCAGTATTTT. Residues: CSVEFAGVGTDTQYF.

This clone showed up just a few times. This chain uses TRBV29-1 with TRBJ2-1; D not resolved. V lost 2 bases and J 5 bases, leaving 13 bases between the germline ends. This CDR3 region has 14 residues. Germline CDR1 reads SQVTM; CDR2 reads ANQGSEA. The CDR3 nucleotides read TGCAGCGTTGAAAGCTCCATCCTCAACAATGAGCAGTTCTTC. As protein: CSVESSILNNEQFF.

V is TRBV29-1 and J is TRBJ2-4; D is undetermined. V gave up 7 bases and J gave up 0 bases, with 10 bases separating them. Germline lookup yields CDR1 SQVTM and CDR2 ANQGSEA. The CDR3 contains 13 residues. The CDR3 protein is CSAELLAKNIQYF. CDR3 in DNA: TGCAGCGCGGAACTACTAGCCAAAAACATTCAGTACTTC.

This clone came up a few times. Other DNA sequences in this specimen translate into the identical CDR3. This chain links TRBV27 with TRBJ1-1; D uncertain. The CDR3 loop spans 13 amino acids. The germline V gene encodes CDR1 MNHEY and CDR2 SMNVEV (reference sequence). Deletions cut 5 bases from V and 3 bases from J, with 10 bases between. Here the CDR3 DNA reads TGTGCCAGCAGTCATACATGGGACACTGAAGCTTTCTTT. This translates into CASSHTWDTEAFF.

In this sample, this clone turned up once. V gene TRBV5-1 combines with J gene TRBJ2-3, with 7 bases aligning to TRBD1. The V and J ends lost 7 bases and 6 bases, in that order; junction bases with no gene match: 11. Germline V gene data show CDR1 as SGHRS and CDR2 as YFSETQ. The CDR3 extends over 14 amino acids. In nucleotides, the CDR3 is TGCGCCAGCGGATACCGCGAGGGGGCCGATACGCAGTATTTT. This sequence encodes CASGYREGADTQYF.

This clone occurred a few times. The rearrangement joins TRBV6-5 to TRBJ2-3; D gene ambiguous. The V gene lost 2 bases and the J gene lost 2 bases, with 11 bases spanning the gap. The CDR3 loop spans 15 amino acids. Germline CDR1 reads MNHEY; CDR2 reads SVGAGI. Here the CDR3 DNA reads TGTGCCAGCAGTTACGGCGGCAGAGCCACAGATACGCAGTATTTT. Its translation is CASSYGGRATDTQYF.

This clone appeared a few times. The chain links TRBV27 to TRBJ1-2, with 8 positions matching TRBD1. Per germline, CDR1 MNHEY and CDR2 SMNVEV (reference sequence). The CDR3 length is 13 residues. V shed 3 bases, J shed 10 bases, and the junction held 7 bases outside the gene matches. CDR3 bases: TGTGCCAGCAGTTTCCAGGGGGCCACATCCTACACCTTC. Protein product: CASSFQGATSYTF.